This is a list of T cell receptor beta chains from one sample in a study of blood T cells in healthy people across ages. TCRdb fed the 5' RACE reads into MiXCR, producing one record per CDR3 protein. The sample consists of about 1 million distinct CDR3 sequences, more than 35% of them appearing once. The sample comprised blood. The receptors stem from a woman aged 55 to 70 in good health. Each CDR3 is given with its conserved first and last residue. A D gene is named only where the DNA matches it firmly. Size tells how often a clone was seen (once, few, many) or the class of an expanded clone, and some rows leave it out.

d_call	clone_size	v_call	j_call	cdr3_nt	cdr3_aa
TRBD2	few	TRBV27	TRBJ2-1	TGTGCCAGCAGGGAATCGTGGGGGGGCTCCTACAATGAGCAGTTCTTC	CASRESWGGSYNEQFF
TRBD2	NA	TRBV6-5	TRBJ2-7	TGTGCCAGCAGTTACGGACGTCCTCGCGGGAGGGCCTACGAGCAGTACTTC	CASSYGRPRGRAYEQYF
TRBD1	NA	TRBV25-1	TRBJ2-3	TGTGCCAGCAGTGGCGGACAGGAAGGTTATACGCAGTATTTT	CASSGGQEGYTQYF
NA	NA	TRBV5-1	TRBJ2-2	TGCGCCAGCAGCTTGATCGGGGAGAGCACCGGGGAGCTGTTTTTT	CASSLIGESTGELFF
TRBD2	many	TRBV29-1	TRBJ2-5	TGCAGCGCTAACCCAATCGGACTAGCAGAGACCCAGTACTTC	CSANPIGLAETQYF
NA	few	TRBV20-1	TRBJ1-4	TGCAGTGCTAGGGGGGATGCCAATGAAAAACTGTTTTTT	CSARGDANEKLFF
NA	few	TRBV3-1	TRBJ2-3	TGTGCCAGCAGCCAAACGGGGGCGACAGATACGCAGTATTTT	CASSQTGATDTQYF
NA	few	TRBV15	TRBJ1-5	TGTGCCACCAGCACTGGGACGGTCTCTAGCAATCAGCCCCAGCATTTT	CATSTGTVSSNQPQHF
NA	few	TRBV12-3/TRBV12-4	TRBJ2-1	TGTGCCAGCAGTTTTTGGGGGAGTGGGAACAATGAGCAGTTCTTC	CASSFWGSGNNEQFF
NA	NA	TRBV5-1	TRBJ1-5	TGCGCCAGTTCACCCCGACCGGACGGCAATCAGCCCCAGCATTTT	CASSPRPDGNQPQHF